This TCR beta chain was captured in a study of Graves' ophthalmopathy and Graves' hyperthyroidism. Study-wide points: Ophthalmopathy progression predictions by the model showed approximately 79% specificity and approximately 69% sensitivity.

This clonotype has ten or more counts. Its antigen is unknown. For repertoire sequencing, the TCR beta CDR3 regions were amplified from RNA transcripts. Following a first-round RT-PCR that used HTBI primers, a second-round multiplex PCR was carried out. TCRdb re-derived calls from the multiplex PCR reads in MiXCR, one entry per CDR3 protein. The data show under 800,000 distinct CDR3 sequences, about 24% seen once. Germline lookup yields CDR1 DFQATT and CDR2 SNEGSKA (reference sequence). V shed 4 bases and J 5 bases; nucleotides not matched to a gene: 21. CDR3 length equals 18 residues. The sample was peripheral blood. This rearrangement joins TRBV20-1 to TRBJ2-5; TRBD2 aligns across 8 bases. The origin of this receptor is a woman between 18 and 29 years old with stable Graves' hyperthyroidism. Some clones in this sample may be carry-over from other donors' samples. CDR3 loop: CSANHLGDLAGALETQYF. As DNA, the CDR3 is TGCAGTGCTAATCACCTCGGGGACCTAGCGGGTGCTTTGGAGACCCAGTACTTC.